The T cell receptor (beta chain) under discussion was sequenced for a study of blood T cell repertoires in COVID-19. Looking at the study overall: The samples span acute and convalescent COVID-19 from the United States, Italy and Spain.

Per the original data handling: Estimated nucleated cell counts came from reference gene primer amplification. Measured with immunoSEQ multiplex PCR; TCRdb has only the in-frame clones, and not every one. The V and J calls and clone size were taken over from that table, and D and trimming were inferred from the DNA. This sample has some 39,000 clones, with approximately 89% found just once. The ends were cut back, 4 bases at V and 0 bases at J, with 13 bases in the middle. The CDR3 length is 16 residues. Germline loops: CDR1 MNHEY, CDR2 SMNVEV (reference sequence). This chain connects TRBV27 to TRBJ1-5; perhaps TRBD1 as D (6 bases). This clonotype was obtained from a man aged 55 to 69 with acute or convalescent COVID-19. Sequenced sample: peripheral blood. Written as DNA, the CDR3 is TGTGCCAGCAGTTCCTCCGGACAGCTTAGCAATCAGCCCCAGCATTTT. This gives the protein CASSSSGQLSNQPQHF.